This is a list of T cell receptor beta chains from one sample in a study of spatial heterogeneity in lung cancer. TCRdb re-analysed the 5' RACE reads in MiXCR, keeping a single row per CDR3 protein. The repertoire includes around 40,000 distinct CDR3 sequences, 5.8% of them detected once, and about 9.9% sits in the top ten. The input for sequencing was PBMCs, taken at surgery. These receptors were collected from a male donor with early-stage non-small cell lung cancer. CDR3s include the opening cysteine and the closing phenylalanine or tryptophan. The D gene is left open where the match is weak. Clone size appears in some rows only: once, few, many, or a class for an expanded clone.

J	size	V	D	DNA	CDR3
TRBJ2-1	many	TRBV2	TRBD1	TGTGCCAGCAGCGAATTCGACAGGGGGCATGAGCAGTTCTTC	CASSEFDRGHEQFF
TRBJ2-3	.	TRBV10-3	TRBD2	TGTGCCATCACCCCGAGCGGGGGCCGCACAGATACGCAGTATTTT	CAITPSGGRTDTQYF
TRBJ2-7	few	TRBV28	TRBD2	TGTGCCAGCAGACAGCCCTTCGGGACTAGCGGGGGCCCGTACTCCTACGAGCAGTACTTC	CASRQPFGTSGGPYSYEQYF
TRBJ1-2	many	TRBV28	.	TGTGCCAGCAGTTTACCGTCTGGGGCTGGCTATGGCTACACCTTC	CASSLPSGAGYGYTF
TRBJ1-2	large	TRBV12-3/TRBV12-4	TRBD1	TGTGCCAGCAGTTTCTATCGATTGGGACAGGGTCTGGATGGCTACACCTTC	CASSFYRLGQGLDGYTF
TRBJ2-3	many	TRBV5-4	.	TGTGCCAGCAGCTTGCAGGGGTTCAGCACAGATACGCAGTATTTT	CASSLQGFSTDTQYF
TRBJ1-1	many	TRBV10-1	.	TGCGCCAGCAGTCGCCCCACCTCTCAGGGCTACACTGAAGCTTTCTTT	CASSRPTSQGYTEAFF
TRBJ1-1	many	TRBV25-1	TRBD1	TGTGCCAGCAAACAGGGGGCGGGCACTGAAGCTTTCTTT	CASKQGAGTEAFF
TRBJ2-3	.	TRBV7-8	TRBD1	TGTGCCAGCAGCTACACAGGGGGCAAAACAGATACGCAGTATTTT	CASSYTGGKTDTQYF
TRBJ1-4	.	TRBV25-1	TRBD1	TGTGCCAGCAGAGAGACAGGGGATGAAAAACTGTTTTTT	CASRETGDEKLFF
TRBJ1-2	many	TRBV12-3/TRBV12-4	.	TGTGCCAGCAGTTTTGATTCGGGCCCGATAGGGTATGGCTACACCTTC	CASSFDSGPIGYGYTF
TRBJ2-7	many	TRBV6-2/TRBV6-3	.	TGTGCCAGCAGTCATATTCAGGACAGCCGCCCCTCCTACGAGCAGTACTTC	CASSHIQDSRPSYEQYF
TRBJ1-2	many	TRBV6-5	.	TGTGCCAGCAGTTACGATCCTTACACGAATCGCGGCTACACCTTC	CASSYDPYTNRGYTF
TRBJ1-6	.	TRBV5-1	.	TGCGCCAGCAGGTCGACAGAAGATAATTCACCCCTCCACTTT	CASRSTEDNSPLHF
TRBJ2-3	few	TRBV2	.	TGTGCCAGTTCGTGGGGGGCCGGCCCGACCGATACGCAGTATTTT	CASSWGAGPTDTQYF
TRBJ1-1	many	TRBV3-1	.	TGTGCCAGCAGCCAAGATCTGGGCACTGAAGCTTTCTTT	CASSQDLGTEAFF
TRBJ2-1	many	TRBV6-2/TRBV6-3	.	TGTGCCAGCAGTTCCGGGACATACAATGAGCAGTTCTTC	CASSSGTYNEQFF
TRBJ1-3	many	TRBV6-5	TRBD1	TGTGCCAGCAGTTTCACAGGGGCCACTGGAAACACCATATATTTT	CASSFTGATGNTIYF
TRBJ2-3	many	TRBV30	.	TGTGCCTGGGAAGGTTTGGATACGCAGTATTTT	CAWEGLDTQYF
TRBJ2-5	many	TRBV20-1	TRBD2	TGCAGTGCTAGAGTGCTAGCGGGGGGATACCAAGAGACCCAGTACTTC	CSARVLAGGYQETQYF
TRBJ2-1	many	TRBV29-1	.	TGCAGCGTTGAAGATCATATAGGGCCATTCTTC	CSVEDHIGPFF
TRBJ2-3	few	TRBV5-4	TRBD1	TGTGCCAGCAGCTCTGGCCGGGACAGGCTCACAGATACGCAGTATTTT	CASSSGRDRLTDTQYF
TRBJ2-2	many	TRBV20-1	TRBD2	TGCAGTGCTAGAACTAGCGGTAACACCGGGGAGCTGTTTTTT	CSARTSGNTGELFF
TRBJ1-5	many	TRBV6-1	.	TGTGCCAGCAGTGAAGCGCAGGGAGGCGGGAATCAGCCCCAGCATTTT	CASSEAQGGGNQPQHF
TRBJ2-3	.	TRBV9	TRBD2	TGTGCCAGCAGCGTATCCTCTAGCGGGGGAAGAGATACGCAGTATTTT	CASSVSSSGGRDTQYF
TRBJ1-5	many	TRBV5-1	TRBD1	TGCGCCAGCAGCGGGGGGACAGGGGTCGGTCAGCCCCAGCATTTT	CASSGGTGVGQPQHF
TRBJ2-7	few	TRBV7-9	.	TGTGCCAGCAGCTTAGAAACCGTTTCCGAGCAGTACTTC	CASSLETVSEQYF
TRBJ2-7	.	TRBV28	.	TGTGCCAGCAGTTCTGGCGTAACCTACGAGCAGTACTTC	CASSSGVTYEQYF
TRBJ2-7	.	TRBV5-4	.	TGTGCCAGCAGCTGGGTCGACGAGCAGTACTTC	CASSWVDEQYF
TRBJ1-5	.	TRBV4-2	.	TGTGCCAGCAGCCAAGCCGCCGCATGGGGTGAGGGGAATCAGCCCCAGCATTTT	CASSQAAAWGEGNQPQHF
TRBJ1-5	many	TRBV20-1	.	TGCAGTGTTGAAATCCGGAATCAGCCCCAGCATTTT	CSVEIRNQPQHF
TRBJ2-5	many	TRBV3-1	.	TGTGCCAGCAGCCAAACTGTGACCCAGTACTTC	CASSQTVTQYF